Below, one T cell receptor beta chain is given with its context. Its specificity is unknown. This CDR3 has 13 amino acids. The germline gives CDR1 MDHEN, CDR2 SYDVKM. V shed 3 bases, J shed 4 bases, and the junction held 2 bases outside the gene matches. The targeted sequencing depth was 1 in 200,000 to 1 in 1 million T cells. Generated by immunoSEQ multiplex PCR, the TCRdb table keeps only in-frame clones and is missing some. The sample has about 160,000 clones, more than 65% seen once. The data derive from a study of cytotoxic CD8 clonotypes in ibrutinib-treated CLL. At the level of the study: Response samples were taken after a median of approximately 11 months on treatment, range 6 to 36. Study observations and caveats: Increased clonality at ibrutinib response gave way to a return toward baseline at progression.

The receptor comes from a human donor with chronic lymphocytic leukemia. The chain couples TRBV28 to TRBJ2-7; 8 bases fit TRBD2. The sample consisted of PBMCs, taken after 12 months of ibrutinib treatment. The CDR3 DNA is TGTGCCAGCAGTTTGGGCGGGAGGTACGAGCAGTACTTC. Its translation: CASSLGGRYEQYF.